Listed here are 18 T cell receptor beta chains from one sample, sequenced in a study of T-cell memory formation after mild COVID-19. TCRdb processed the 5' RACE reads anew with MiXCR; each CDR3 protein has one entry. The table lists 250,000 or so distinct CDR3 sequences, approximately 18% of them singletons, with 20% to 25% in the top ten. Input material: PBMCs or a T cell subset sorted from them (not recorded which). All receptors come from a man in his late teens or twenties who had mild COVID-19 (a few samples of this study predate the infection). Cell type and time point are not known.

In its sample, this clonotype was seen once. V gene TRBV6-6 combines with J gene TRBJ2-4, with TRBD1 as a possible D gene (5 bases). The V end was cut by 6 bases, the J end by 7 bases, with 22 bases between. The CDR3 spans 16 residues. Germline assignment: CDR1 MNHNY and CDR2 SVGAGI (reference sequence). The CDR3 here is CASRGLEDRHKNIQYF. CDR3 nucleotides: TGTGCCAGCAGGGGGCTAGAGGATAGACATAAGAACATTCAGTACTTC.

This clonotype was observed a handful of times. The rearrangement uses TRBV7-2 and TRBJ2-5; D is possibly TRBD1 (6 bases). Trimming took 5 bases from V and 5 from J, leaving 18 bases between them. Germline-derived CDR1 and CDR2 are SGHTA and FQGNSA. The CDR3 spans 15 residues. The CDR3 reads CASSPWTARGETQYF. CDR3 nucleotides: TGTGCCAGCAGCCCTTGGACCGCCAGGGGCGAGACCCAGTACTTC. Full variable domain (missing parts from reference TRBV7-2 and TRBJ2-5): GAGVSQSPSNKVTEKGKDVELRCDPISGHTALYWYRQSLGQGLEFLIYFQGNSAPDKSGLPSDRFSAERTGGSVSTLTIQRTQQEDSAVYLCASSPWTARGETQYFGPGTRLLVL.

This clonotype was counted only a few times. The chain couples TRBV12-3 or TRBV12-4 to TRBJ1-1, with TRBD1 matching over 9 bases. Trimming cost V 5 bases and J 5 bases; bases outside gene matches: 3. CDR3 size: 13 residues. In nucleotides, the CDR3 is TGTGCCAGCAGTGGACAGGGGTTGACTGAAGCTTTCTTT. This sequence encodes CASSGQGLTEAFF.

This clonotype was detected many times. The rearrangement links TRBV28 to TRBJ2-1; TRBD2 might be the D (6 bases). Germline V CDR1 and CDR2: MDHEN, SYDVKM. The CDR3 totals 15 residues. Trimming left V 3 bases short and J 4 bases short, with 13 bases between. The CDR3 coding sequence is TGTGCCAGCAGTTTGCGGGGCGCGGGGTACAATGAGCAGTTCTTC. Its protein is CASSLRGAGYNEQFF.

The DNA of the CDR3 is TGTGCCAGCAGCCTCCGAGCGAGGGGGGGCAGCAATGAGCAGTTCTTC. It encodes CASSLRARGGSNEQFF. The chain uses TRBV7-8 and TRBJ2-1, with D maybe TRBD2 (7 bases). The V and J ends lost 5 bases and 6 bases respectively, with 20 bases between them. CDR3 length: 16 residues. The germline V gene encodes CDR1 SGHVS and CDR2 FQNEAQ.

This clonotype has just one count. J is TRBJ1-1 and V is TRBV4-3; no definite D call. The germline CDR1 and CDR2 sequences are LGHNA and YSLEER. The CDR3 has 12 residues. Trimming cost V 2 bases and J 7 bases, with 8 bases left between them. The CDR3 spells CASSQSGFEAFF. In nucleotides, the CDR3 is TGCGCCAGCAGCCAATCTGGCTTTGAAGCTTTCTTT.

This clonotype was counted a few times. The chain employs TRBV11-2 and TRBJ1-1; no clear D. Trimming removed 2 bases from V and 3 bases from J, with 7 bases in between. Germline CDR1 reads SGHAT; CDR2 reads FQNNGV. The CDR3 has 13 residues. CDR3 residues: CASSLTLDTEAFF. CDR3 sequence (DNA): TGTGCCAGCAGCTTAACCCTGGACACTGAAGCTTTCTTT.

This clonotype appeared a few times. The J gene is TRBJ2-5, the V gene TRBV6-6, with D hard to call. The CDR3 contains 14 residues. Germline assignment: CDR1 MNHNY and CDR2 SVGAGI (reference sequence). Trimming pared 0 bases from V and 2 bases from J, leaving 7 bases between. CDR3: CASSYSPGQETQYF. CDR3 bases: TGTGCCAGCAGTTACTCGCCAGGTCAAGAGACCCAGTACTTC.

The gene calls are TRBV20-1 and TRBJ2-7, with TRBD1 identical over 7 bases. Germline V gene data show CDR1 as DFQATT and CDR2 as SNEGSKA (reference sequence). This CDR3 is 14 amino acids long. J lost 6 bases, V lost 0 bases, and 8 bases had no gene match. In DNA, the CDR3 is TGCAGTGCTAGAGATCCACGGACAGGAGGCGAGCAGTACTTC. Translation gives CSARDPRTGGEQYF.

The chain has TRBV6-5 and TRBJ1-4; D gene unclear. V was pared by 0 bases and J by 8 bases, with 13 bases between. The CDR3 consists of 15 residues. Looked up from germline, CDR1 is MNHEY and CDR2 is SVGAGI. The CDR3 loop reads CASSYSIGPNEKLFF. The CDR3 DNA reads TGTGCCAGCAGTTACTCGATCGGGCCCAACGAAAAACTGTTTTTT.

The CDR3 region is CASSEGPRPNYGYTF. CDR3 DNA sequence: TGTGCCAGCAGTGAAGGGCCAAGACCTAACTATGGCTACACCTTC. V usage is TRBV2 and J usage is TRBJ1-2; D is uncertain. The germline V and J ends were trimmed by 1 base and 0 bases, with 9 bases remaining between them. Germline CDR1 and CDR2: SNHLY and FYNNEI. This CDR3 is built from 15 residues.

The V and J genes are TRBV20-1 and TRBJ1-6; D call uncertain. The germline V and J ends were trimmed by 0 bases and 7 bases, with 10 bases remaining between them. The CDR3 totals 14 residues. Germline V gene lookup returns CDR1 DFQATT and CDR2 SNEGSKA (reference sequence). The CDR3 is CSARDAWTNSPLHF. DNA of the CDR3: TGCAGTGCTAGAGACGCTTGGACGAATTCACCCCTCCACTTT.

This clonotype was counted at least ten times. This chain uses TRBV12-3 or TRBV12-4 with TRBJ2-5; either TRBD1 or TRBD2 may fit D (5 bases each). The CDR3 covers 14 residues. V lost 4 bases and J 3 bases, leaving 12 bases between the germline ends. The CDR3 nucleotides read TGTGCCAGCAGTTCCCGGGACCGAGAAGAGACCCAGTACTTC. It encodes CASSSRDREETQYF.

The chain recombines TRBV9 with TRBJ2-6, with D perhaps TRBD1 or TRBD2 (6 bases each). From germline, CDR1 is SGDLS and CDR2 YYNGEE. This CDR3 contains 18 residues. Trimming removed 8 bases from V and 0 bases from J, with 21 bases in between. In DNA, the CDR3 is TGTGCCAGTCAATCGGGGGACACCTATGGCTCTGGGGCCAACGTCCTGACTTTC. It codes for CASQSGDTYGSGANVLTF.

This clonotype was seen a few times. V gene TRBV4-2 combines with J gene TRBJ1-1; D might be TRBD1 (5 bases). The germline V gene has CDR1 LGHNA and CDR2 YNFKEQ. This CDR3 comprises 18 residues. Between the trimmed V and J ends, which lost 2 bases and 2 bases, there was a span of 21 bases. The CDR3 protein is CASSQWSQTELINTEAFF. The CDR3 coding sequence is TGTGCCAGCAGCCAATGGAGCCAGACAGAGTTGATCAACACTGAAGCTTTCTTT.

This clonotype was counted a few times. The rearrangement uses TRBV25-1 and TRBJ1-1, with unresolved D. The length of the CDR3 is 12 residues. The V end lost 5 bases, the J end lost 11 bases, and 15 bases lay between the germline ends. Germline CDR1 and CDR2: MGHDK and SYGVNS. This CDR3 is CASSSTSGLAFF. The CDR3 DNA reads TGTGCCAGCAGTTCAACATCTGGGCTCGCTTTCTTT.

There are a few counts of this clonotype. The chain has TRBV6-1 and TRBJ2-7; 10 bases match TRBD2. The CDR3 has 15 residues. V shed 6 bases and J 5 bases; nucleotides not matched to a gene: 10. The germline V gene has CDR1 MNHNS and CDR2 SASEGT. CDR3 DNA sequence: TGTGCCAGCAGCGAACGGTCTAGCGGGGGACACGAGCAGTACTTC. The encoded protein is CASSERSSGGHEQYF.

The gene calls are TRBV29-1 and TRBJ1-1; D gene uncertain. The germline V gene encodes CDR1 SQVTM and CDR2 ANQGSEA. Trimming shortened V by 7 bases and J by 0 bases, and 12 bases separated the two germline ends. The CDR3 runs 13 residues. The CDR3 nucleotides are TGCAGCGCTGCAAAAATTTTGAACACTGAAGCTTTCTTT. This gives the protein CSAAKILNTEAFF.